This is a list of T cell receptor beta chains from one sample in a study of vaccination and CD4 T cells after COVID-19. TCRdb redid the calling of the PCR reads with MiXCR, one entry per CDR3 protein. The repertoire has some 14,000 distinct CDR3 sequences, 45% of them found once; the top ten carry around 8%. The antigens these receptors bind are not known. Specimen: CD4+ T cells from blood, cultured in vitro, collected after SARS-CoV-2 vaccination. The source is a human donor who had recovered from COVID-19. CDR3s include the opening cysteine and the closing phenylalanine or tryptophan. A D gene is named only where the DNA matches it firmly. Clone sizes are given selectively: once, few, many, or a class where the clone is expanded.

d_gene,len,abundance,v_gene,j_gene,CDR3nt,CDR3aa
.,13,.,TRBV10-1,TRBJ1-2,TGCGCCAGCAGCCCCGGACAGTCCTATGGCTACACCTTC,CASSPGQSYGYTF
.,14,.,TRBV5-1,TRBJ2-5,TGCGCCAGCCAGCTTGCCCCTAGCAGGGAGACCCAGTACTTC,CASQLAPSRETQYF
.,13,.,TRBV6-5,TRBJ1-6,TGTGCCAGCAGTTACCAGGAGAATTCACCCCTCCACTTT,CASSYQENSPLHF
TRBD2,16,few,TRBV7-2,TRBJ2-3,TGTGCCAGCAGCGTATGGACTAGCGGGACAAAAGATACGCAGTATTTT,CASSVWTSGTKDTQYF
TRBD2,16,medium-sized,TRBV7-9,TRBJ2-5,TGTGCCAGCAGCTCAGGACTAGCGGGAGGTTCTGAGACCCAGTACTTC,CASSSGLAGGSETQYF
.,17,few,TRBV4-3,TRBJ2-2,TGCGCCAGCAGCCAAGCGGTTGGACAGATCTTCACCGGGGAGCTGTTTTTT,CASSQAVGQIFTGELFF
TRBD2,16,few,TRBV20-1,TRBJ2-3,TGCAGTGTGAGCACTCGCCTAGCGGGAGCGGGAGATACGCAGTATTTT,CSVSTRLAGAGDTQYF
.,13,.,TRBV11-2,TRBJ2-2,TGTGCCAGCAGCCTACTAGCAACCGGGGAGCTGTTTTTT,CASSLLATGELFF
.,17,medium-sized,TRBV5-1,TRBJ2-7,TGCGCCAGCAGTTTGACGTTACGGACAGCGTCCCCCTACGAGCAGTACTTC,CASSLTLRTASPYEQYF
.,12,few,TRBV7-9,TRBJ1-1,TGTGCCAGCACTAACAGGGAAACTGAAGCTTTCTTT,CASTNRETEAFF
.,14,.,TRBV11-2,TRBJ2-7,TGTGCCAGCAGCTTAGACCGGGAGACCTACGAGCAGTACTTC,CASSLDRETYEQYF
.,13,.,TRBV2,TRBJ2-6,TGTGCCAGCAGGATCTCTGGGGCCAACGTCCTGACTTTC,CASRISGANVLTF
TRBD1,15,.,TRBV6-5,TRBJ1-2,TGTGCCAGCAGTTACCGACAGGGGGTTAACTATGGCTACACCTTC,CASSYRQGVNYGYTF
.,13,medium-sized,TRBV20-1,TRBJ1-5,TGCAGTGCTGACGGACAGTTTAATCAGCCCCAGCATTTT,CSADGQFNQPQHF
.,13,.,TRBV7-3,TRBJ2-1,TGTGCCAGCAGCAGGTCCCCGGGCAATGAGCAGTTCTTC,CASSRSPGNEQFF
TRBD2,16,once,TRBV5-1,TRBJ2-5,TGCGCCAGCAGCTGGACTAGCGGGAGGGTCGTGAAGACCCAGTACTTC,CASSWTSGRVVKTQYF